The 24 T cell receptor beta chains given below trace back to one sample, sequenced in a study of identical twins. TCRdb re-called the 5' RACE reads with MiXCR, one entry per CDR3 protein. The data hold approximately 500,000 distinct CDR3 sequences, with 20% to 25% observed a single time. These data were likewise used in another study, on T cells expressing NK-cell markers.

Sequencing input: CD4+ T cells sorted from blood. Source of these receptors: a woman between 18 and 30 years old in good health.

This clonotype has only a few counts. This rearrangement joins TRBV6-2 or TRBV6-3 to TRBJ2-7; D is unclear. There are 12 residues in the CDR3. Per the germline V gene, CDR1 is MNHEY and CDR2 is SVGEGT. Between the trimmed V and J ends, which lost 7 bases and 5 bases, there was a span of 12 bases. CDR3 region: CASTDRAHEQYF. The CDR3 region has the DNA TGTGCCAGCACCGACCGGGCCCACGAGCAGTACTTC.

V gene TRBV12-3 or TRBV12-4 combines with J gene TRBJ1-1; D gene unclear. This CDR3 is built from 13 residues. Deletions cut 3 bases from V and 4 bases from J, with 9 bases between. CDR3 residues: CASSFAGSTEAFF. DNA of the CDR3: TGTGCCAGCAGTTTCGCCGGGAGCACTGAAGCTTTCTTT.

The chain has TRBV7-9 and TRBJ2-7, with 11 bases fitting TRBD1. V trimming: 3 bases; J trimming: 7 bases; junction bases outside the gene matches: 8. The length of the CDR3 is 15 residues. Germline assignment: CDR1 SEHNR and CDR2 FQNEAQ (reference sequence). The CDR3 region is CASSLAGQGAREQYF. The CDR3 DNA is TGTGCCAGCAGCTTGGCAGGACAGGGGGCTCGAGAGCAGTACTTC.

The J gene is TRBJ2-7, the V gene TRBV12-3 or TRBV12-4, with a possible D match to TRBD1 (5 bases). Trimming pared 3 bases from V and 3 bases from J, leaving 12 bases between. The CDR3 is 14 amino acids. The CDR3 loop reads CASSLRRALYEQYF. CDR3 nucleotide sequence: TGTGCCAGCAGTTTGCGCAGGGCCCTCTACGAGCAGTACTTC.

This clonotype showed up just a few times. In DNA form, the CDR3 reads TGTGCCAGCAGCCAGGGCGACGGAGAGACCCAGTACTTC. It encodes CASSQGDGETQYF. The chain combines TRBV5-5 with TRBJ2-5; a possible D gene is TRBD1 (5 bases). The CDR3 has 13 residues. Germline CDR1 and CDR2: SGHKS and YYEKEE (reference sequence). Trimming took 4 bases from V and 4 from J, leaving 11 bases between them.

This sequence joins TRBV4-3 and TRBJ2-6, with D possibly being TRBD1 (6 bases). Trimming took off 1 base at V and 0 bases at J, with 13 bases between the two ends. The CDR3 covers 18 residues. Germline lookup yields CDR1 LGHNA and CDR2 YSLEER. The CDR3 reads CASSQGGHFFSGANVLTF. The CDR3 DNA reads TGCGCCAGCAGCCAAGGGGGACATTTTTTCTCTGGGGCCAACGTCCTGACTTTC.

J is TRBJ1-1 and V is TRBV12-3 or TRBV12-4; no firm D call. V was cut by 4 bases and J by 0 bases, with 6 bases left in between. CDR3 size: 13 residues. The CDR3 nucleotides read TGTGCCAGCAGTTCAGAGGTGAACACTGAAGCTTTCTTT. Protein sequence: CASSSEVNTEAFF.

This clonotype was counted a few times. The genes are TRBV7-9 and TRBJ2-5; TRBD1 aligns across 7 bases. Per germline, CDR1 SEHNR and CDR2 FQNEAQ (reference sequence). Unmatched junction bases numbered 6, after V lost 5 bases and J lost 0 bases. The CDR3 has 15 amino acids. The CDR3 DNA reads TGTGCCAGCAGCCTCCCGACAGGGTACCAAGAGACCCAGTACTTC. It encodes CASSLPTGYQETQYF.

This clonotype was counted a few times. This rearrangement joins TRBV10-3 to TRBJ2-3; the match to TRBD2 covers 11 bases. After removal of 4 bases from V and 2 bases from J, the junction contained 5 bases not matched to a gene. Germline V lookup: CDR1 ENHRY, CDR2 SYGVKD. The length of the CDR3 is 16 residues. Written as DNA, the CDR3 is TGTGCCATCAGTGGCGAGGGACTAGCGGTCACAGATACGCAGTATTTT. Residues: CAISGEGLAVTDTQYF.

The V call is TRBV20-1, the J call TRBJ2-3; TRBD2 is a possible D gene (5 bases). The germline CDR1 and CDR2 sequences are DFQATT and SNEGSKA (reference sequence). The V and J ends lost 1 base and 3 bases respectively, with 17 bases between them. CDR3 length: 16 amino acids. The chain's CDR3 is CSARVRRERRTDTQYF. Written as DNA, the CDR3 is TGCAGTGCTAGAGTCCGACGGGAAAGGAGGACAGATACGCAGTATTTT.

This clonotype came up a few times. The V and J genes are TRBV12-3 or TRBV12-4 and TRBJ2-7; 7 bases fit TRBD1. The CDR3 has 15 amino acids. With V trimmed by 5 bases and J by 5 bases, 12 bases remained unmatched. The CDR3, as DNA: TGTGCCAGCAGTACATACAGGGGAGTACGGGACGAGCAGTACTTC. As protein: CASSTYRGVRDEQYF.

The V and J genes are TRBV7-2 and TRBJ2-1; D is tentatively TRBD1 or TRBD2 (5 bases each). The CDR3 contains 14 residues. The germline V and J ends were trimmed by 3 bases and 7 bases, with 13 bases remaining between them. Germline V CDR1 and CDR2: SGHTA, FQGNSA. CDR3 nucleotide sequence: TGTGCCAGCAGCTTCGGGCAAGAGGGGAATGAGCAGTTCTTC. It codes for CASSFGQEGNEQFF. Based on the CDR3 plus reference TRBV7-2 and TRBJ2-1, the full variable domain is GAGVSQSPSNKVTEKGKDVELRCDPISGHTALYWYRQSLGQGLEFLIYFQGNSAPDKSGLPSDRFSAERTGGSVSTLTIQRTQQEDSAVYLCASSFGQEGNEQFFGPGTRLTVL.

This clonotype was observed a few times. The rearrangement joins TRBV20-1 to TRBJ2-7; tentatively, D is TRBD2 (5 bases). CDR1 and CDR2 from the germline V gene are DFQATT and SNEGSKA (reference sequence). V was clipped by 3 bases and J by 5 bases, with 11 bases between them. This CDR3 has 12 residues. The CDR3, as DNA: TGCAGTGCTAGTGGCAGGAGGAACGAGCAGTACTTC. Translated: CSASGRRNEQYF.

This clonotype was recorded a few times. This chain links TRBV20-1 with TRBJ2-2; the D is unclear. Between the trimmed V and J ends, which lost 0 bases and 2 bases, there was a span of 7 bases. Germline CDR1 and CDR2: DFQATT and SNEGSKA (reference sequence). The length of the CDR3 is 14 residues. The CDR3 DNA follows: TGCAGTGCTAGAGAGCCTCTCAACACCGGGGAGCTGTTTTTT. This translates into CSAREPLNTGELFF.

This clonotype was detected only a few times. The J gene is TRBJ2-2, the V gene TRBV5-1; no clear D. The CDR3 consists of 13 residues. V lost 1 base and J lost 6, with 7 bases in between. CDR1 and CDR2 (germline): SGHRS, YFSETQ. CDR3 protein: CASSLPVSGELFF. The CDR3 region has the DNA TGCGCCAGCAGCTTGCCAGTATCCGGGGAGCTGTTTTTT.

The chain combines TRBV20-1 with TRBJ1-1; D is undetermined. Germline CDR1 and CDR2: DFQATT and SNEGSKA (reference sequence). Trimming shortened V by 5 bases and J by 2 bases, and 9 bases separated the two germline ends. The CDR3 is 12 amino acids. CDR3 sequence (DNA): TGCAGTGCTCGGCGTGCAAACACTGAAGCTTTCTTT. It specifies CSARRANTEAFF.

The table lists this clonotype with a few counts. The J gene is TRBJ2-2, the V gene TRBV12-3 or TRBV12-4; D not resolved. The ends were cut back, 0 bases at V and 3 bases at J, with 8 bases in the middle. The CDR3 contains 15 residues. CDR3 in DNA: TGTGCCAGCAGTTTAGCCAGGTTGGACACCGGGGAGCTGTTTTTT. It codes for CASSLARLDTGELFF.

This clonotype was recorded many times. The chain joins TRBV9 to TRBJ1-1, with unresolved D. In germline, CDR1 is SGDLS, CDR2 YYNGEE. V lost 3 bases and J lost 5, with 17 bases in between. The CDR3 runs 15 residues. CDR3 sequence: CASSARDVDWTEAFF. CDR3 nucleotides: TGTGCCAGCAGCGCGAGAGACGTTGATTGGACTGAAGCTTTCTTT.

The chain is built from TRBV18 and TRBJ2-7; TRBD1 matches at 9 bases. This CDR3 comprises 16 residues. V shed 3 bases and J 6 bases; nucleotides not matched to a gene: 12. Germline loops: CDR1 KGHSH, CDR2 LQKENI. CDR3 region: CASSPGDRALGFEQYF. The CDR3 bases are TGTGCCAGCTCACCGGGGGACAGGGCTTTGGGTTTCGAGCAGTACTTC. The variable domain in full, with the rest retrieved from reference TRBV18 and TRBJ2-7, is NAGVMQNPRHLVRRRGQEARLRCSPMKGHSHVYWYRQLPEEGLKFMVYLQKENIIDESGMPKERFSAEFPKEGPSILRIQQVVRGDSAAYFCASSPGDRALGFEQYFGPGTRLTVT.

This clonotype turned up a few times. V gene TRBV18 combines with J gene TRBJ2-1, with 8 bases matching TRBD2. The CDR3 loop spans 12 amino acids. The V gene's germline CDR1 is KGHSH and CDR2 LQKENI. With 8 bases clipped from V and 10 bases from J, the junction kept 7 bases outside the gene matches. This CDR3 is CASTGGAREQFF. As DNA, the CDR3 is TGTGCCAGCACCGGGGGGGCCAGAGAGCAGTTCTTC.

The rearrangement links TRBV12-3 or TRBV12-4 to TRBJ1-2, with D possibly being TRBD1 (5 bases). Trimming took 5 bases from V and 4 from J, leaving 14 bases between them. This CDR3 is 14 amino acids long. For the CDR3, the DNA is TGTGCCAGCAGTCCGCCACCAGGGTTCTATGGCTACACCTTC. The encoded protein is CASSPPPGFYGYTF.

The chain's CDR3 is CASSFRDWEGETQYF. Here the CDR3 DNA reads TGTGCCAGCAGCTTCCGAGACTGGGAGGGGGAGACCCAGTACTTC. This chain links TRBV5-6 with TRBJ2-5; 7 bases line up with TRBD2. The CDR3 is 15 residues long. The V gene's germline CDR1 is SGHDT and CDR2 YYEEEE. V gave up 2 bases and J gave up 5 bases; unmatched junction bases: 9. The full variable domain, in which reference TRBV5-6 and TRBJ2-5 provide the parts outside the CDR3, is DAGVTQSPTHLIKTRGQQVTLRCSPKSGHDTVSWYQQALGQGPQFIFQYYEEEERQRGNFPDRFSGHQFPNYSSELNVNALLLGDSALYLCASSFRDWEGETQYFGPGTRLLVL.

This clonotype was seen a handful of times. The CDR3 is CSADLAGVLQGEQFF. In nucleotides, the CDR3 is TGCAGTGCTGACCTCGCGGGAGTATTACAAGGGGAGCAGTTCTTC. The chain is built from TRBV20-1 and TRBJ2-1, with 7 bases fitting TRBD2. Germline loops: CDR1 DFQATT, CDR2 SNEGSKA (reference sequence). The CDR3 sequence is 15 residues long. After removal of 5 bases from V and 10 bases from J, the junction contained 17 bases not matched to a gene.

This clonotype was counted ten times or more. The chain carries TRBV5-6 and TRBJ2-7, with D perhaps matching TRBD2 (5 bases). Germline CDR1 and CDR2: SGHDT and YYEEEE. V was shortened by 3 bases and J by 3 bases, with 7 bases between the two germline ends. CDR3 length: 12 amino acids. For the CDR3, the DNA is TGTGCCAGCAGCTCCCGGGGCTACGAGCAGTACTTC. It is translated as CASSSRGYEQYF.